The rows below give T cell receptor beta chains drawn from one sample of a study of identical twins. TCRdb independently ran MiXCR on the 5' RACE reads; one entry per CDR3 protein. The data contain hundreds of thousands of distinct CDR3 sequences, 5.5% to 7% of them singletons. This sample was shared with a second study, whose subject was yellow fever vaccine responses in identical twins.

Sequenced sample: memory (CD45RO+) T cells sorted from blood. The source of these receptors is a young woman in good health. Both conserved end residues are part of each CDR3. D genes are given only for firm matches. The listing skips clone size in some rows; elsewhere it reads once, few, many or a size class.

DNA	CDR3	V	J	D	size
TGTGCCAGCAGTGCCCGGGACACCCTACGGGGGGAGACCCAGTACTTC	CASSARDTLRGETQYF	TRBV12-3/TRBV12-4	TRBJ2-5	NA	NA
TGCAGCGTTGTCGGGCAGGGGGCAGGTGGCTACACCTTC	CSVVGQGAGGYTF	TRBV29-1	TRBJ1-2	TRBD1	few
TGTGCCAGCAGTACTCCCGGGACTAGTAGGTACGAGCAGTACTTC	CASSTPGTSRYEQYF	TRBV28	TRBJ2-7	TRBD2	many
TGTGCCAGCAGCTTTACCGGGGCTGGACCCAGGGAGCAGTACTTC	CASSFTGAGPREQYF	TRBV11-2	TRBJ2-7	NA	NA
TGTGCCAGCGCCTCGGTCACAGATACGCAGTATTTT	CASASVTDTQYF	TRBV28	TRBJ2-3	NA	NA
TGCAGTGCTAGAAAAACAGGGGCTCGGACTGAAGCTTTCTTT	CSARKTGARTEAFF	TRBV20-1	TRBJ1-1	TRBD1	few
TGTGCCAGCAGTCCACTATTAACCTCTCTAGCGGGAGGGCGCAATGAGCAGTTCTTC	CASSPLLTSLAGGRNEQFF	TRBV12-3/TRBV12-4	TRBJ2-1	TRBD2	NA
TGTGCCAGCATGACTACTACAGATACGCAGTATTTT	CASMTTTDTQYF	TRBV28	TRBJ2-3	NA	NA
TGTGCCAGCAGCTTAAGGGTTGTCACCGGGGAGCTGTTTTTT	CASSLRVVTGELFF	TRBV7-2	TRBJ2-2	NA	many
TGTGCCAGCAGCCTGGGACAGAAGATTCAGCCCCAGCATTTT	CASSLGQKIQPQHF	TRBV12-3/TRBV12-4	TRBJ1-5	TRBD1	many
TGTGCCAGCTCACCATCGGTCCGGCCCGATGAGCAGTTCTTC	CASSPSVRPDEQFF	TRBV18	TRBJ2-1	NA	NA
TGTGCCAGCAGTCCACCAAGACTAGCGGGGAACAATGAGCAGTTCTTC	CASSPPRLAGNNEQFF	TRBV12-3/TRBV12-4	TRBJ2-1	TRBD2	many
TGCGCCAGCAGCTACGGACAGGGAGAGACCCAGTACTTC	CASSYGQGETQYF	TRBV5-1	TRBJ2-5	TRBD1	many
TGCGCCAGCAGCTTTTTGGGACAGGTCTCCTCGAAGACCGGGGAGCCCTTT	CASSFLGQVSSKTGEPF	TRBV5-1	TRBJ2-2	TRBD1	NA
TGTGCCAGCAGCACCGGGACAGAGCCTTACGAGCAGTACTTC	CASSTGTEPYEQYF	TRBV27	TRBJ2-7	TRBD1	many
TGTGCCAGCAGCCAAGAGTGGCTAGCGGGAGGGCCGGAAGAGCAGTACTTC	CASSQEWLAGGPEEQYF	TRBV4-2	TRBJ2-7	TRBD2	NA
TGTGCCAGCAGCTCGGGACTAGCGACCGAGCAGTACTTC	CASSSGLATEQYF	TRBV7-9	TRBJ2-7	TRBD2	few
TGTGCCAGCAGCCCGGGCACGAGTAGAATGTTCGATACGCAGTATTTT	CASSPGTSRMFDTQYF	TRBV11-2	TRBJ2-3	NA	many
TGTGCCAGCAGAGAAGGGGGTGCCCAAGAGACCCAGTACTTC	CASREGGAQETQYF	TRBV25-1	TRBJ2-5	NA	few
TGTGCCAGCAGCCAAGATAGGGGTGGTGAGCAGTTCTTC	CASSQDRGGEQFF	TRBV14	TRBJ2-1	NA	few
TGTGCCAGCAGCCAGGGGCCCCCCGAGGATGAGCAGTTCTTC	CASSQGPPEDEQFF	TRBV4-2	TRBJ2-1	NA	many
TGTGCCAGCAGCTCCCTTGAGGGGGCGCCAAATGAAAAACTGTTTTTT	CASSSLEGAPNEKLFF	TRBV11-2	TRBJ1-4	TRBD1	many
TGCGCCAGCAGCTTGGAAGGGCCCTCTATAAATCGGGCGGGTGGCTACACCTTC	CASSLEGPSINRAGGYTF	TRBV5-1	TRBJ1-2	NA	few
TGCGCCAGCAGCTTGGGGAGTCGGGAGACCCAGTACTTC	CASSLGSRETQYF	TRBV5-1	TRBJ2-5	NA	NA
TGTGCCAGCTCACCCGGGACGGTAAATTCACCCCTCCACTTT	CASSPGTVNSPLHF	TRBV18	TRBJ1-6	NA	many
TGTGCCAGCAGTTTGAGGGGGACAGCGGGCTCCCTCTACGAGCAGTACTTC	CASSLRGTAGSLYEQYF	TRBV27	TRBJ2-7	NA	few
TGTGCCAGCAGTTGGACAGGGAATTACCATGAAGCTTTCTTT	CASSWTGNYHEAFF	TRBV28	TRBJ1-1	TRBD1	many
TGCAGTGCTATTCCCGGGACAGGGGGTAATCAGCCCCAGCATTTT	CSAIPGTGGNQPQHF	TRBV20-1	TRBJ1-5	TRBD1	many
TGTGCCAGCAGCCCCTCCGTAGGCGGTGAGCAGTTCTTC	CASSPSVGGEQFF	TRBV4-2	TRBJ2-1	NA	many
TGTGCCAGCAGTGTTGCGGGAGGGCAAGAGACCCAGTACTTC	CASSVAGGQETQYF	TRBV6-1	TRBJ2-5	TRBD2	few
TGTGCCAGCAGCGAACGTGGCCAGAAGAATGAAAAACTGTTTTTT	CASSERGQKNEKLFF	TRBV7-9	TRBJ1-4	NA	NA
TGTGCCAGCAGCTCCTCGTACCTCACTGAAGCTTTCTTT	CASSSSYLTEAFF	TRBV7-3	TRBJ1-1	NA	NA
TGTGCCACCAGCACCAGGACTAGCGGGGGGGAGGTCAGAGTTGGTACGCAGTATTTT	CATSTRTSGGEVRVGTQYF	TRBV15	TRBJ2-3	TRBD2	few
TGTGCCAGCAGTCCGACTAGCGGGGGGGCCTTTCAAGAGACCCAGTACTTC	CASSPTSGGAFQETQYF	TRBV12-3/TRBV12-4	TRBJ2-5	TRBD2	NA
TGTGCCAGCAGTTACTCGGTCAAGCCCCCCGGGGAGCTGTTTTTT	CASSYSVKPPGELFF	TRBV6-5	TRBJ2-2	NA	NA
TGTGCCAGCAATCGACAGGGGGACTCCTATAATTCACCCCTCCACTTT	CASNRQGDSYNSPLHF	TRBV28	TRBJ1-6	TRBD1	NA
TGTGCCACCGCCGAGGTCGGGGCCAACGTCCTGACTTTC	CATAEVGANVLTF	TRBV10-3	TRBJ2-6	NA	NA
TGTGCCAGCAGGACGGGACAGGGATTAGGTGAGCAGTTCTTC	CASRTGQGLGEQFF	TRBV7-9	TRBJ2-1	TRBD1	many